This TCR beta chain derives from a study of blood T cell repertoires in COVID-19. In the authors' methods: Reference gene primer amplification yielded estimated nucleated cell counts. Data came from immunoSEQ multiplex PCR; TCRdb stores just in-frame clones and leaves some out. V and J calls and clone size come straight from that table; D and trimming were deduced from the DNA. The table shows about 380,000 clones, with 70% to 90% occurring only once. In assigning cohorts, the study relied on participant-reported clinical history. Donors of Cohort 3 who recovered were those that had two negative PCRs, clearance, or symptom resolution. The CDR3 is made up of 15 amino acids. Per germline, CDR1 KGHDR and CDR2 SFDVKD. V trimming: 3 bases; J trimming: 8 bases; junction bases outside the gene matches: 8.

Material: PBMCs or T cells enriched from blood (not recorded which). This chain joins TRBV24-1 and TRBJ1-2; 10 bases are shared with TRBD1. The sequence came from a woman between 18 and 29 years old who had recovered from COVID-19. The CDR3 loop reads CATSDRGTGDGGYTF. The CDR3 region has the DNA TGTGCCACCAGTGATCGCGGGACAGGGGATGGCGGCTACACCTTC.